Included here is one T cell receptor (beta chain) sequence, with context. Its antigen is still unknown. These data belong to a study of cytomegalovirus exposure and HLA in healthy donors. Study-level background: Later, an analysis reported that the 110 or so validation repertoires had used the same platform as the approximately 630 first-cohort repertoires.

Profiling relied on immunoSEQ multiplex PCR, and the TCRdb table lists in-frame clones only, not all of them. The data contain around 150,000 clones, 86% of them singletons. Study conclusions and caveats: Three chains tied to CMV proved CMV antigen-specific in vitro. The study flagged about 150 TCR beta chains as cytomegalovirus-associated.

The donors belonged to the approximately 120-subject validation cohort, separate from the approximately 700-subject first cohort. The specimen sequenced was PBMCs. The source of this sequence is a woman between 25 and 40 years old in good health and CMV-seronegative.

The CDR3 region is CASSRITLADNQPQHF. In DNA form, the CDR3 reads TGTGCCAGCAGCCGAATCACATTAGCCGACAATCAGCCCCAGCATTTT. This rearrangement joins TRBV5-6 to TRBJ1-5; the D is unclear. The CDR3 totals 16 residues. Germline CDR1 SGHDT, CDR2 YYEEEE. Trimming removed 4 bases from V and 3 bases from J, with 17 bases in between.